This TCR beta chain derives from a study of PD-1 blockade in classical Hodgkin lymphoma. The CDR3 sequence is 11 residues long. CDR1 and CDR2 from the germline V gene are SGHRS and YFSETQ. V was cut by 4 bases and J by 10 bases, with 9 bases left in between. Notes on the study in general: In newly diagnosed patients, baseline TCR diversity was reportedly below that of healthy donors. The study found that TCR diversity rose significantly by C4D1 in CD4+ but not CD8+ cells.

Note on this clone: Antigen: not known.

Clones were read by immunoSEQ multiplex PCR, and TCRdb kept only the in-frame ones, dropping some. The sample lists 80,000 to 100,000 clones; around nine tenths were seen once. Autologous stem cell transplantation was followed by relapse in every patient, and brentuximab vedotin exposure varied. Each best response was a complete response, a partial response or progressive disease. The source is a human donor with classical Hodgkin lymphoma. Source: peripheral blood mononuclear cells (PBMCs), taken at baseline. The chain links TRBV5-1 to TRBJ2-1, with D possibly TRBD1 on 5 matching bases. The CDR3 protein is CASSHGQEQFF. The CDR3 DNA sequence: TGCGCCAGCAGCCACGGACAAGAGCAGTTCTTC.